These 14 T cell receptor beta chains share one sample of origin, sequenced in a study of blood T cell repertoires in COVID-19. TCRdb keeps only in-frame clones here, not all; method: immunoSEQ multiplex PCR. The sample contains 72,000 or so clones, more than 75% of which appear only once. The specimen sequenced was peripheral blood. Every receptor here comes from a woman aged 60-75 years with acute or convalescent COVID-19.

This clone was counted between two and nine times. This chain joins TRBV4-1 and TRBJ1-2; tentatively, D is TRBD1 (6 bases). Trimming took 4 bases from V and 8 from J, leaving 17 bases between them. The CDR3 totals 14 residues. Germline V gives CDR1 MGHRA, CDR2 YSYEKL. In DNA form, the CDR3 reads TGCGCCAGCAGCCCCGAGACGGACAGCGGCGGCTACACCTTC. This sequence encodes CASSPETDSGGYTF.

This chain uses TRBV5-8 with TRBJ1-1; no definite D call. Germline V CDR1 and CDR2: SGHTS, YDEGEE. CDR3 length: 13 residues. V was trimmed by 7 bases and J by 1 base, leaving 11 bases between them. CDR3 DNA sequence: TGTGCCAGCGTGGGGAGGAAGAACACTGAAGCTTTCTTT. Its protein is CASVGRKNTEAFF.

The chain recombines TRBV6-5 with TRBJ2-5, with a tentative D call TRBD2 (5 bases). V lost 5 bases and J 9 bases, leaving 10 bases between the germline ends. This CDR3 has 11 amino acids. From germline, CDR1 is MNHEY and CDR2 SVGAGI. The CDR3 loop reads CASSTEEAQYF. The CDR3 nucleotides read TGTGCCAGCAGTACGGAGGAGGCCCAGTACTTC.

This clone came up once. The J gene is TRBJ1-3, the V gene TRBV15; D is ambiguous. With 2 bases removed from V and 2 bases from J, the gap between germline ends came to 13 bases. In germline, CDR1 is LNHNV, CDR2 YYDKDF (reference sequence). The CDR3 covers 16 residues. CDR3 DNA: TGTGCCACCAGCAGATCCCCGGCAGGTACTGGAAACACCATATATTTT. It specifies CATSRSPAGTGNTIYF.

The CDR3 sequence is CASSLVGAGEYEQYF. The CDR3 DNA reads as TGTGCCAGCAGCTTAGTGGGCGCAGGGGAATACGAGCAGTACTTC. The chain has TRBV7-6 and TRBJ2-7, with a possible D match to TRBD1 (6 bases). There are 15 residues in the CDR3. The V end lost 1 base, the J end lost 4 bases, and 14 bases lay between the germline ends. Germline V gene data show CDR1 as SGHVS and CDR2 as FNYEAQ.

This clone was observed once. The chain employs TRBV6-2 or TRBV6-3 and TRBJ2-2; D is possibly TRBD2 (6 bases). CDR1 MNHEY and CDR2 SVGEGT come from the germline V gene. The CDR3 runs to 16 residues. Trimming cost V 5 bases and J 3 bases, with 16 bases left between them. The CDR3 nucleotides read TGTGCCAGCAGTGGTCCCGGGAGAGGGTACACCGGGGAGCTGTTTTTT. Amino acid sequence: CASSGPGRGYTGELFF.

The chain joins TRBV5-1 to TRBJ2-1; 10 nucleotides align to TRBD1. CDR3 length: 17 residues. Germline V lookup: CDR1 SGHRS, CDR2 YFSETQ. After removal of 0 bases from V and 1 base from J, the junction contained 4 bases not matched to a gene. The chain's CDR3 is CASSLGQGALSYNEQFF. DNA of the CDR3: TGCGCCAGCAGCTTGGGACAGGGGGCCCTTTCCTACAATGAGCAGTTCTTC.

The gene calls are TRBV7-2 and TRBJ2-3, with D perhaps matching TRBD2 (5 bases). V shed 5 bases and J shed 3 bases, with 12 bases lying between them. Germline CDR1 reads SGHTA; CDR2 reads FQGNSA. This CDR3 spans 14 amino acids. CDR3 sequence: CASSPSRGTDTQYF. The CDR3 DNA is TGTGCCAGCAGCCCTAGTCGGGGTACAGATACGCAGTATTTT.

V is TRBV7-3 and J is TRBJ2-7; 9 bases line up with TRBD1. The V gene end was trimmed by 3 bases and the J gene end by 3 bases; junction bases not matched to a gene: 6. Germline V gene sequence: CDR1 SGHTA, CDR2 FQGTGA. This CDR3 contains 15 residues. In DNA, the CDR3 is TGTGCCAGCAGCTTTGGACAGGGGATGGGCTACGAGCAGTACTTC. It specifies CASSFGQGMGYEQYF. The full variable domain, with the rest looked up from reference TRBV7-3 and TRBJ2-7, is GAGVSQTPSNKVTEKGKYVELRCDPISGHTALYWYRQSLGQGPEFLIYFQGTGAADDSGLPNDRFFAVRPEGSVSTLKIQRTERGDSAVYLCASSFGQGMGYEQYFGPGTRLTVT.

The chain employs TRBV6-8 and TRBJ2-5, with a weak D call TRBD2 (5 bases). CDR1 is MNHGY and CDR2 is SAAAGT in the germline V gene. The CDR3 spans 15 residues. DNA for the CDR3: TGTGCTATAAAGGCCGGGATTTCGTACCAAGAGACCCAGTACTTC. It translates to CAIKAGISYQETQYF.

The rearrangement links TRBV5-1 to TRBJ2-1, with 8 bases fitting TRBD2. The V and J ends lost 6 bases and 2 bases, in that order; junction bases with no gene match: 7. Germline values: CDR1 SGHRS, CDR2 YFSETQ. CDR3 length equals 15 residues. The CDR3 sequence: CASTISGAPYNEQFF. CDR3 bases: TGCGCCAGCACTATTAGCGGGGCACCCTACAATGAGCAGTTCTTC.

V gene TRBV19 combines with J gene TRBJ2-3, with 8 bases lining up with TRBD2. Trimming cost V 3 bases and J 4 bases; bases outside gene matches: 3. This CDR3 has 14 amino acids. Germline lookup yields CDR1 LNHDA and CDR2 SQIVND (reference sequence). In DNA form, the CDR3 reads TGTGCCAGTAGTATTGACGGGGGGGCAGATACGCAGTATTTT. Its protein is CASSIDGGADTQYF.

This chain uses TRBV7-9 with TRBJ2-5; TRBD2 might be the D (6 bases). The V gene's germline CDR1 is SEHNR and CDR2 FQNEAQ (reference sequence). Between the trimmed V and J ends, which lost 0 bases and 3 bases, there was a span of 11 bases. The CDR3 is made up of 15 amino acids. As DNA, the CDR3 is TGTGCCAGCAGCTTAGCCCTTTCGGGGGAAGAGACCCAGTACTTC. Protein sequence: CASSLALSGEETQYF.

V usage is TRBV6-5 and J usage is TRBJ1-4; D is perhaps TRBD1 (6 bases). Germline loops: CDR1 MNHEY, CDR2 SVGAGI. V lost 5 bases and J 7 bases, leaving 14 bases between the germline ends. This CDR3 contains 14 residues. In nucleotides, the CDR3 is TGTGCCAGCAGTAGGGATCTAGGGGGTGAAAAACTGTTTTTT. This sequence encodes CASSRDLGGEKLFF.